In its sample, the clone carrying this T cell receptor beta chain was seen a few times. Its antigen is unknown. Via MiXCR, TCRdb re-called the 5' RACE reads, giving one row per CDR3 protein. The sample lists about 73,000 distinct CDR3 sequences, over 7.5% seen once, with less than 50% in the top ten. The data were obtained in a study of T cells after yellow fever vaccination. Study-level information: Low-cell-number fractions were prepared with SMART-Seq v4 Ultra Low Input.

V was pared by 4 bases and J by 6 bases, with 6 bases of the junction left unmatched. The CDR3 covers 15 residues. CDR1 and CDR2 (germline): SGHAT, FQNNGV. Study-level findings and limits: Clonotypes found in both CD4 and CD8 compartments made up a small share. Abundant clonotypes from the bulk population could have been carried over as contaminants into FACS-sorted repertoires. Reappearance after the booster was observed for most primary-vaccination clones (about 96% CD4, around 90% CD8).

This sequence originates from a man aged 25 to 40 who received the YFV17D yellow fever vaccine. The sequences come from CD8+ T cells sorted from PBMCs, collected on the day of the yellow fever booster vaccination. The chain links TRBV11-2 to TRBJ2-1, with TRBD2 matching over 10 bases. This CDR3 is CASSSGLASSNEQFF. The CDR3 coding sequence is TGTGCCAGCAGCTCGGGACTAGCGTCATCCAATGAGCAGTTCTTC.